Included here is one T cell receptor beta chain sequence, with context. Its antigen is currently not known. No much larger clone exists at a distance of one base, and base qualities are not known. This sample stems from a study of immune evolution from preneoplasia to lung adenocarcinoma (dated by TCRdb to the early 2020s). About the study as a whole: The study profiled immune contexture across lung adenocarcinoma precursors and invasive adenocarcinoma using immune gene expression, TCR sequencing and multiplex immunofluorescence. The overall cohort was made up of 53 patients with pulmonary nodules who had surgical resection. The immune data were combined with whole exome sequencing and methylation data from the same cohort of nodules. Resected precursor lesions (AAH, AIS, MIA) and invasive adenocarcinomas were each compared against paired morphologically normal lung tissue. The study reported that roughly 110 samples were used for TCR sequencing. POLYSOLVER was used to infer Class I HLA alleles from exome data, and LOHHLA was used to detect allele-specific HLA loss. A total of under 60 patients contributed TCR sequencing data. Sample size was based on specimen availability rather than a prior power calculation. What the research found in general, with its limitations: The highest clonality was observed in normal lung, whereas higher T cell density and diversity but lower clonality appeared to be present in later-stage lesions. The findings reflected association rather than direct causation, and larger cohorts with long-term follow-up and longitudinal biopsies were considered necessary. Because all patients were from Japan and China, applicability to Western populations was uncertain. Normal lung had the highest top T cell clone frequencies, and these frequencies appeared to fall progressively from AAH through AIS, MIA and invasive adenocarcinoma.

Using the immunoSEQ hsTCRbeta Kit, TCR beta CDR3 regions were sequenced from DNA. Concerning the study's data processing: TCR sequencing data were analysed with the ImmunoSEQ Analyzer. T cell clonality was calculated on productive rearrangements as 1 minus Pielou's evenness. To measure T cell diversity, the inverse Simpson index was applied to productive templates. T cell density was defined as TCR beta template counts normalized to usable DNA, with usable DNA estimated by amplifying and sequencing housekeeping genes. Two-sided Kruskal-Wallis tests were used to compare TCR metrics across histologic stages. TCRdb obtained this table from immuneACCESS and retained in-frame rearrangements with V and J assigned. These tables miss some clones; where compared with another copy, unresolved V genes account for less than half of the shortfall, and the remainder is unexplained. That table supplies the V and J calls and clone size; D and trimming were determined from the DNA. The sample data list several thousand clones, and 78% of these were observed just once. Of the sample, less than 8.5% falls within the top ten clones.

As encoded in the germline V gene, CDR1 is SGHRS while CDR2 is YFSETQ. Reading from cysteine to phenylalanine, the CDR3 counts 18 amino acids. Only CDR3 DNA is held: 54 bases, read in frame from base 1. Trimmed from V: 4 bases; trimmed from J: 1 base; junction bases lacking a gene match: 10. Between about 2014 and 2018, the patients underwent resection in either Japan or China. The histologic diagnosis of each case was independently confirmed on H&E slides by two lung cancer pathologists. DNA was isolated from FFPE tissue using the AllPrep DNA/RNA FFPE Kit. Sequencing was performed on FFPE adjacent normal lung tissue. The chain is made from TRBV5-1 and TRBJ2-3; TRBD1 agrees with 12 junctional bases. The receptor was derived from a person aged 65-85 years with lung adenocarcinoma. The DNA sequence reads TGCGCCAGCAGCAAACGATCCGGGACAGGGGGCGGCACAGATACGCAGTATTTT. The encoded protein is CASSKRSGTGGGTDTQYF.